The 16 T cell receptor beta chains below all came from one sample that was sequenced in a study of Ad26.COV2.S vaccination and SARS-CoV-2 variants. Treatment in this sample: some 19 received Ad26.COV2.S at low or high dose, single or two shots; about 5 received placebo; per-sample allocation not given. Day 63 following the first vaccine or placebo injection was when the samples were taken. Libraries were prepared by immunoSEQ multiplex PCR; TCRdb keeps only in-frame clonotypes and omits some of them. Among over 350,000 clones listed, 70% to 90% were seen once. This sample comprised peripheral blood, obtained in a trial of Ad26.COV2.S vaccine versus placebo. These receptors were obtained from a person aged 18 to 65 who received the Ad26.COV2.S COVID-19 vaccine or a placebo.

On this clone: This CDR3 is also generated by other DNA sequences in the sample. This sequence joins TRBV4-1 and TRBJ2-5; 8 bases line up with TRBD2. CDR1 is MGHRA and CDR2 is YSYEKL in the germline V gene. This CDR3 has 13 residues. With 8 bases clipped from V and 3 bases from J, the junction kept 5 bases outside the gene matches. CDR3 bases: TGCGCCAGCTCCCGGGGGGGCGAAGAGACCCAGTACTTC. The encoded protein is CASSRGGEETQYF.

The V and J genes are TRBV21-1 and TRBJ1-1. TRBV21-1 is a recognized pseudogene. The CDR3 runs 16 residues. The CDR3: CASSNSRDAQVTEAFF. CDR3 in DNA: TGTGCCAGCAGCAATTCGAGGGACGCGCAGGTGACTGAAGCTTTCTTT.

The chain recombines TRBV5-1 with TRBJ1-2; D might be TRBD1 (6 bases). Germline CDR1 and CDR2: SGHRS and YFSETQ. The CDR3 runs to 13 residues. Between the trimmed V and J ends, which lost 4 bases and 7 bases, there was a span of 14 bases. The CDR3 loop reads CASSPGGGLGYTF. Here the CDR3 DNA reads TGCGCCAGCAGCCCCGGTGGGGGGCTTGGCTACACCTTC. Using reference TRBV5-1 and TRBJ1-2 for the parts outside the CDR3, the full variable domain is KAGVTQTPRYLIKTRGQQVTLSCSPISGHRSVSWYQQTPGQGLQFLFEYFSETQRNKGNFPGRFSGRQFSNSRSEMNVSTLELGDSALYLCASSPGGGLGYTFGSGTRLTVV.

This sequence joins TRBV6-1 and TRBJ1-2; 7 bases align to TRBD1. After removal of 2 bases from V and 8 bases from J, the junction contained 14 bases not matched to a gene. The CDR3 is 16 residues long. The germline gives CDR1 MNHNS, CDR2 SASEGT. CDR3 loop: CASSERGYRDSGGYTF. The DNA of the CDR3 is TGTGCCAGCAGTGAACGAGGGTACCGGGACAGCGGCGGCTACACCTTC.

The V and J genes are TRBV5-1 and TRBJ2-2; the D is unclear. Germline assignment: CDR1 SGHRS and CDR2 YFSETQ. The CDR3 is 15 residues long. V shed 5 bases and J shed 0 bases, with 11 bases lying between them. The DNA of the CDR3 is TGCGCCAGCAGTTCGGGTTATGCGAACACCGGGGAGCTGTTTTTT. Translation: CASSSGYANTGELFF.

The chain employs TRBV27 and TRBJ1-4; D not certain. From germline, CDR1 is MNHEY and CDR2 SMNVEV (reference sequence). This CDR3 is built from 14 residues. V was clipped by 2 bases and J by 5 bases, with 9 bases between them. CDR3 DNA sequence: TGTGCCAGCAGTTTAGCGCGCCGGAATGAAAAACTGTTTTTT. Translated: CASSLARRNEKLFF. The whole variable domain, filled in from reference TRBV27 and TRBJ1-4, reads EAQVTQNPRYLITVTGKKLTVTCSQNMNHEYMSWYRQDPGLGLRQIYYSMNVEVTDKGDVPEGYKVSRKEKRNFPLILESPSPNQTSLYFCASSLARRNEKLFFGSGTQLSVL.

The chain has TRBV9 and TRBJ1-1, with a possible D match to TRBD1 (5 bases). Per germline, CDR1 SGDLS and CDR2 YYNGEE. The CDR3 sequence is 14 residues long. Trimming cost V 0 bases and J 5 bases, with 11 bases left between them. CDR3 DNA sequence: TGTGCCAGCAGCGTAGCCGTCAGGGATACTGAAGCTTTCTTT. Protein sequence: CASSVAVRDTEAFF.

The rearrangement joins TRBV2 to TRBJ1-5; no definite D call. Trimming removed 5 bases at V and 1 base at J, with 6 bases between. CDR3 length equals 13 residues. Germline values: CDR1 SNHLY, CDR2 FYNNEI. CDR3 coding DNA: TGTGCCAGCAGTATGAACAGCAATCAGCCCCAGCATTTT. Translation: CASSMNSNQPQHF.

V gene TRBV5-5 combines with J gene TRBJ1-1, with D tentatively TRBD1 (5 bases). The CDR3 contains 15 residues. V gave up 0 bases and J gave up 1 base, with 10 bases separating them. The germline gives CDR1 SGHKS, CDR2 YYEKEE (reference sequence). CDR3 amino acids: CASSLAPRANTEAFF. CDR3 DNA: TGTGCCAGCAGCTTGGCCCCCAGGGCGAACACTGAAGCTTTCTTT.

The V gene is TRBV11-1, the J gene TRBJ2-3; D call uncertain. This CDR3 has 13 residues. The germline V and J ends were trimmed by 2 bases and 3 bases, with 6 bases remaining between them. CDR1 and CDR2 from the germline V gene are SGHAT and FQDESV (reference sequence). CDR3 DNA sequence: TGTGCCAGCAGCTTAAGGGAAACAGATACGCAGTATTTT. Residues: CASSLRETDTQYF.

This rearrangement joins TRBV4-1 to TRBJ1-2; TRBD1 aligns across 7 bases. CDR1 is MGHRA, CDR2 YSYEKL, per germline. V trimming: 0 bases; J trimming: 4 bases; junction bases outside the gene matches: 11. The CDR3 runs to 17 residues. CDR3 nucleotides: TGCGCCAGCAGCCAAGATTTGCCGCGGGACAGTTCCTATGGCTACACCTTC. As protein: CASSQDLPRDSSYGYTF.

V and J are TRBV19 and TRBJ1-1; D not resolved. The CDR3 length is 13 residues. The germline V gene has CDR1 LNHDA and CDR2 SQIVND (reference sequence). Trimming pared 4 bases from V and 10 bases from J, leaving 16 bases between. Here the CDR3 reads CASSTGLEVAAFF. CDR3 nucleotides: TGTGCCAGTAGTACCGGACTGGAGGTTGCAGCTTTCTTT.

The rearrangement uses TRBV9 and TRBJ1-6; TRBD1 agrees at 10 bases. The V and J ends lost 4 bases and 7 bases, in that order; junction bases with no gene match: 5. There are 15 residues in the CDR3. Per germline, CDR1 SGDLS and CDR2 YYNGEE. CDR3 DNA: TGTGCCAGCAGCTTCGGGACAGGGGTGAATTCACCCCTCCACTTT. Translated: CASSFGTGVNSPLHF.

The chain is built from TRBV18 and TRBJ2-2; D is perhaps TRBD2 (5 bases). This CDR3 is built from 15 residues. Germline V gene sequence: CDR1 KGHSH, CDR2 LQKENI. Trimming took off 4 bases at V and 7 bases at J, with 16 bases between the two ends. CDR3 nucleotides: TGTGCCAGCTCACTCGACGCGGGTTACGGCGGGGAGCTGTTTTTT. Translation: CASSLDAGYGGELFF.

The rearrangement joins TRBV18 to TRBJ1-1; maybe TRBD1 (6 bases). V shed 2 bases and J shed 1 base, with 11 bases lying between them. The germline CDR1 and CDR2 sequences are KGHSH and LQKENI. The CDR3 length is 15 residues. The CDR3: CASSPSRGGNTEAFF. CDR3 coding DNA: TGTGCCAGCTCACCATCCAGGGGAGGGAACACTGAAGCTTTCTTT.

This sequence joins TRBV5-8 and TRBJ1-4; perhaps TRBD1 as D (6 bases). The CDR3 consists of 13 residues. The germline V gene has CDR1 SGHTS and CDR2 YDEGEE. Trimming took off 3 bases at V and 5 bases at J, with 8 bases between the two ends. As DNA, the CDR3 is TGTGCCAGCAGCTCCGGACAGAATGAAAAACTGTTTTTT. It translates to CASSSGQNEKLFF.